This T cell receptor beta chain was identified in a study of T cells in Graves' hyperthyroidism and ophthalmopathy. The CDR3 is made up of 14 amino acids. Germline V CDR1 and CDR2: DFQATT, SNEGSKA (reference sequence). The TCR beta CDR3 regions underwent amplification using RNA transcripts as the source. An initial round of RT-PCR targeting the TCR CDR3 relied on the HTBI primer set. MiXCR, run by TCRdb on the multiplex PCR reads, gives a single entry per CDR3 protein. The profile shows about 350,000 distinct CDR3 sequences, approximately 15% of them singletons. This clonotype was detected a few times.

The sequence came from a woman in her 30s with Graves' hyperthyroidism. Sequences were obtained from blood. The chain combines TRBV20-1 with TRBJ1-1; D may be TRBD1 (6 bases). The CDR3 here is CRGEGGPRVSEAFF. CDR3 nucleotides: TGCAGGGGAGAGGGGGGTCCTAGGGTCTCTGAAGCTTTCTTT.